This TCR beta chain was sequenced for a study of molecular identifiers for immune sequencing clone quantification. Findings of the study overall: A single cell's spiked Jurkat TCR RNA was reportedly detectable among 950,000 to 1,000,000 naive cells. Barcodes shared by identical TCR molecules could lead to underestimated sizes of highly expanded clones.

Previously described methods with listed TCR primers produced the bulk TCR libraries. Using its own MiXCR run on the PCR reads, TCRdb lists one record per CDR3 protein. Found here are tens of thousands of distinct CDR3 sequences, approximately 18% of them singletons; the top ten hold around 1.5%. As CD8+CD4-CCR7+CD45RA+ cells, naive CD8 T cells were sorted. V was pared by 5 bases and J by 10 bases, with 20 bases of the junction left unmatched. Germline lookup yields CDR1 SQVTM and CDR2 ANQGSEA. CDR3 length equals 16 residues. Comments on this clonotype: Antigen unknown.

Sample: naive CD8+ T cells from blood, with Jurkat cell RNA spiked in. The subset is: FACS-sorted CD8+CD4-CCR7+CD45RA+ naive T cells. The chain is built from TRBV29-1 and TRBJ2-1; 7 bases fit TRBD2. The receptor comes from a human donor in good health. Some libraries in this study had Jurkat cell RNA spiked in. The DNA for the CDR3 is TGCAGCGTTAAACCCCCTAGCGGATGGCGGATAGTAGAGCAGTTCTTC. This translates into CSVKPPSGWRIVEQFF.